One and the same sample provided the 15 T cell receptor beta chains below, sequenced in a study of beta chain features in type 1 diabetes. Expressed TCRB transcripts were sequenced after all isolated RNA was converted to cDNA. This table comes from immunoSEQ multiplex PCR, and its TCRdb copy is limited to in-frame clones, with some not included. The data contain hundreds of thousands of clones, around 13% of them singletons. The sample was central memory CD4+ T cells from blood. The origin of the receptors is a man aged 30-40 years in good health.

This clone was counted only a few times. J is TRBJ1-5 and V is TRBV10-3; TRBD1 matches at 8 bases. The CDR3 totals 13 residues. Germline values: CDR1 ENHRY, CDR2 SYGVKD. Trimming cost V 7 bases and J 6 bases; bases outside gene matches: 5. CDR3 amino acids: CAIKGQGGQPQHF. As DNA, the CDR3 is TGTGCCATCAAAGGACAGGGAGGTCAGCCCCAGCATTTT.

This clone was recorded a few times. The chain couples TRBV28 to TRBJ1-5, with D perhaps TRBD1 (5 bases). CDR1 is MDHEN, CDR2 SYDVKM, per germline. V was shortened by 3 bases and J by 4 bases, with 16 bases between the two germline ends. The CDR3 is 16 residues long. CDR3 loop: CASSLRSGGPNQPQHF. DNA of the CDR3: TGTGCCAGCAGTTTGAGATCCGGGGGTCCTAATCAGCCCCAGCATTTT. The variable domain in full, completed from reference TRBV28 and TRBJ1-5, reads DVKVTQSSRYLVKRTGEKVFLECVQDMDHENMFWYRQDPGLGLRLIYFSYDVKMKEKGDIPEGYSVSREKKERFSLILESASTNQTSMYLCASSLRSGGPNQPQHFGDGTRLSIL.

The CDR3 nucleotides read TGCGCCAGCAGCTGGACAGGGCTGGGCACCGGGGAGCTGTTTTTT. As protein: CASSWTGLGTGELFF. The rearrangement links TRBV5-1 to TRBJ2-2; 8 bases fit TRBD1. Germline V gives CDR1 SGHRS, CDR2 YFSETQ. The CDR3 has 15 residues. J was trimmed by 4 bases and V by 3 bases; bases with no gene match: 5.

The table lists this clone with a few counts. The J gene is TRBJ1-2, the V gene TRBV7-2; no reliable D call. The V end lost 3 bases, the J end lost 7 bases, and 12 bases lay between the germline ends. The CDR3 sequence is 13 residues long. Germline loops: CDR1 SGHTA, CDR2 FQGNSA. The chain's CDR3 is CASSLEPTGGYTF. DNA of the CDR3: TGTGCCAGCAGCTTGGAACCTACGGGTGGCTACACCTTC.

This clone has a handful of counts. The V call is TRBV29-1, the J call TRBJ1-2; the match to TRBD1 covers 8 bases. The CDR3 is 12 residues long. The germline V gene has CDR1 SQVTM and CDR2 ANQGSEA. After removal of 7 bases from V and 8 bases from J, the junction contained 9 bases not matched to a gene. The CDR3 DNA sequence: TGCAGCGCCCTCAGGGGGCCGGGGGGCTACACCTTC. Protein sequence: CSALRGPGGYTF.

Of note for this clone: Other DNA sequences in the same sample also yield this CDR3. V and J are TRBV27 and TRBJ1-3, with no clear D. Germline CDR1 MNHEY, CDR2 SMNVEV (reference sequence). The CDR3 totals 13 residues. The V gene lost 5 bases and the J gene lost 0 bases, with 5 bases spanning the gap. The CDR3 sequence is CASSPNSGNTIYF. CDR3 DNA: TGTGCCAGCAGTCCCAACTCTGGAAACACCATATATTTT.

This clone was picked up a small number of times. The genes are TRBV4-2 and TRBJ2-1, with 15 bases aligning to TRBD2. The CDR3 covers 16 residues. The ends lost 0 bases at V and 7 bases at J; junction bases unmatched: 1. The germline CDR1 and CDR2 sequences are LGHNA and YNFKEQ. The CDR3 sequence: CASSQEGTSGGNEQFF. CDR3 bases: TGTGCCAGCAGCCAAGAGGGGACTAGCGGGGGGAATGAGCAGTTCTTC.

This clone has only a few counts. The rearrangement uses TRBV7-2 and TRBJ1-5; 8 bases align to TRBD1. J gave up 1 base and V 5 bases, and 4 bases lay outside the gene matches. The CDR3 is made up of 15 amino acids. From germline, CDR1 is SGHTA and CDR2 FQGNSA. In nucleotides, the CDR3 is TGTGCCAGCAGCCTGACAGGGGTGAGCAATCAGCCCCAGCATTTT. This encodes CASSLTGVSNQPQHF.

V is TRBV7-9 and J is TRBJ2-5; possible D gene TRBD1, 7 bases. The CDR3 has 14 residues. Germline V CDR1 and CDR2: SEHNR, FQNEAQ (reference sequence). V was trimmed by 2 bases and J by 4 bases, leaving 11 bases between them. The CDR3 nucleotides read TGTGCCAGCAGCTTAAGGGGGCGGGGAGAGACCCAGTACTTC. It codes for CASSLRGRGETQYF.

The CDR3 DNA sequence: TGTGCCAGCAGCTTAAGTTTTAGAGATACGCAGTATTTT. Translation gives CASSLSFRDTQYF. The V gene is TRBV7-3, the J gene TRBJ2-3; no clear D. Between the trimmed V and J ends, which lost 1 base and 5 bases, there was a span of 7 bases. The length of the CDR3 is 13 residues. Germline loops: CDR1 SGHTA, CDR2 FQGTGA.

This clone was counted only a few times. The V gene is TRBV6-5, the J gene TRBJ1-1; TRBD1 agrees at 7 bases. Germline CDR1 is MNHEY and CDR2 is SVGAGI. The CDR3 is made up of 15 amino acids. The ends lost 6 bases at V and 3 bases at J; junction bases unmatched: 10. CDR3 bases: TGTGCCAGCAGCCAGGGGGGCGCGATCGACACTGAAGCTTTCTTT. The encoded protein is CASSQGGAIDTEAFF.

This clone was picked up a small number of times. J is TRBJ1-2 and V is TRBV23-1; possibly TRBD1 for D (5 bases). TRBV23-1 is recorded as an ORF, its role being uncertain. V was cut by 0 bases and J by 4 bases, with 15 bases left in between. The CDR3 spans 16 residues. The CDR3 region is CASSQSGRDRSYGYTF. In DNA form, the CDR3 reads TGCGCCAGCAGTCAATCCGGCAGGGACCGAAGCTATGGCTACACCTTC.

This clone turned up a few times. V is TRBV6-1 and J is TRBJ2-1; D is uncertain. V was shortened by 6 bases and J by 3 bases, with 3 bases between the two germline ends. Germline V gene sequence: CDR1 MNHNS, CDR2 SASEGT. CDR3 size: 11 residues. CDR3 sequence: CASRSYNEQFF. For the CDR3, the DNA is TGTGCCAGCAGGAGCTACAATGAGCAGTTCTTC.

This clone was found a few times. The CDR3 protein is CASSILVSGEAFF. Written as DNA, the CDR3 is TGTGCCAGTAGTATTTTAGTAAGTGGTGAAGCTTTCTTT. The gene calls are TRBV19 and TRBJ1-1; D call uncertain. The V end was cut by 3 bases, the J end by 7 bases, with 12 bases between. Germline loops: CDR1 LNHDA, CDR2 SQIVND (reference sequence). The CDR3 length is 13 residues. Full variable domain (rest looked up from reference TRBV19 and TRBJ1-1): DGGITQSPKYLFRKEGQNVTLSCEQNLNHDAMYWYRQDPGQGLRLIYYSQIVNDFQKGDIAEGYSVSREKKESFPLTVTSAQKNPTAFYLCASSILVSGEAFFGQGTRLTVV.

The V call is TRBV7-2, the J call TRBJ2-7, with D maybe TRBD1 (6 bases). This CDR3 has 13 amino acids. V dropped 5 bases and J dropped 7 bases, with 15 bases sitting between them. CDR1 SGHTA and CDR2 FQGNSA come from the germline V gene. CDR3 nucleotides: TGTGCCAGCAGCCCAGGGGTCCCGGTGGAGCAGTACGTC. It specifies CASSPGVPVEQYV.